This T cell receptor beta chain was found in a study of cytomegalovirus exposure and HLA in healthy donors (dated by TCRdb to about 2017). Regarding the research as a whole: An earlier analysis of several hundred of the donors reported 276 Gb of sequence data and approximately 120 million unique TCR beta sequences obtained from some 170 million T cells. An early release covering just under 650 HLA-typed donors comprised around 300 gigabases of sequencing data and around 86 million unique TCR sequences. Among the roughly 390 genotyped donors, 81% belonged to the genetic ancestry cluster associated with self-reported Caucasian donors. The study aimed to test whether signatures of past pathogen exposure could be identified by cataloging public T cell receptors. Using immunosequencing, the study profiled T cell repertoires from about 650 subjects and related those repertoires to cytomegalovirus serostatus. Along with the approximately 700-subject first cohort, a separate validation cohort of over 90 different subjects was used. The study combined high-throughput TCR immunosequencing, statistical association of individual TCRs with disease status, and machine learning to predict cytomegalovirus infection status. A later analysis re-examined previously published TCR beta repertoires from several hundred donors and added high-resolution HLA genotyping to investigate patterns of TCR occurrence. In the later analysis, no new phenotypic data were used to find candidate immune exposures; instead, reliance was placed on TCR beta sequences and their occurrence across donors. An earlier analysis of approximately 500 of the donors applied high-throughput TCR beta sequencing to assess whether each TCR beta V gene segment acted as functional or pseudogenic. Donor age, sex, ethnicity and CMV serostatus were compiled alongside the repertoire data. A later genetic analysis took genome-wide SNP genotypes for about 55% of the roughly 700 donors and used that subset as a discovery cohort. All discovery cohort repertoires had been generated using a single sequencing platform. HLA typing covered class I and class II loci at four-digit resolution. Typing coverage differed by locus: A, B, C, DRB1 and DQB1 were typed in about 620-640 donors, DQA1 in roughly 510, DPA1 in around 610, and DPB1 in 450 to 480. About 5 DR-DQ haplotypes were handled as single units for association and clustering, since linkage in the cohort was strong. Among 300 to 500 genotyped donors of the cohort, an average of approximately 240,000 unique TCR beta nucleotide sequences was sequenced per donor, of which roughly 18% were non-productive.

Comments on this clone: The antigen this receptor binds is unknown. The record has no base qualities; no much larger clone is one base away.

The protocol used for the library was the immunoSEQ multiplex PCR assay. For the multiplex PCR, a mixture combining 60 forward primers for TCR Vbeta segments and 13 reverse primers for TCR Jbeta segments was used. Amplification of the CDR3 region of rearranged TCR beta genes was performed with a multiplex PCR assay on genomic DNA. The amplified TCR beta libraries were sequenced on the Illumina HiSeq System as 87-base-pair reads. Regarding the original processing steps: A later analysis counted about 76 million unique TCR beta chains across the 690 or so repertoires, and some 11 million of these chains were shared by at least two donors. Raw reads were error-corrected and collapsed into unique sequences with a nearest-neighbor algorithm that merged closely related sequences to remove PCR and sequencing errors. To assign V, D and J gene segments, CDR3 sequences were aligned to IMGT reference sequences. Each retained sequence needed at least a six-nucleotide match to both a V gene segment and a J gene segment. Rearrangements were classified as productive when the CDR3 lacked stop codons and remained in frame with V and J, and all other rearrangements were classified as non-productive. Following IMGT convention, CDR3 was defined as the stretch from the second conserved V-encoded cysteine up to the conserved J-encoded phenylalanine. The earlier analysis of 587 of the donors excluded any sequence lacking an unambiguous match to a single V gene segment. An earlier analysis of a few hundred of the donors called V segments functional above 56.7% productive rearrangements and segregating when the between-donor standard deviation exceeded 5%. A statistical classification framework was built to diagnose cytomegalovirus status from the catalog of TCR beta chain sequences. V and J gene assignment, in a later analysis, came from comparing TCR nucleotide sequences with IMGT/GENE-DB human TR gene sequences. Using the TCRdist pipeline, a later analysis assigned CDR3 sequences along with most-parsimonious VDJ recombination scenarios. In a later analysis, each TCR beta chain was defined by its CDR3 amino acid sequence together with its V-gene family, and reads without a unique V-gene family were excluded. As a way to deal with suspected cross-contamination and a sequencing artifact, a later analysis dropped 500 to 700 nucleotide sequences that were highly shared and had low generation probability. A later analysis calculated a clonal expansion index for each public chain from normalized within-repertoire ranks of inferred template counts. In a later analysis, generation probabilities were computed with a VDJ recombination model fitted to out-of-frame rearrangements, and the resulting probabilities were checked against IGoR. In a later analysis, TCR-TCR, TCR-HLA and TCR-CMV co-occurrence was scored with hypergeometric tests, and a repertoire-size bias correction was applied to TCR pairs. False discovery rates were estimated in a later analysis by permuting HLA or CMV assignments 20 times. In a later analysis, co-occurring TCRs were grouped with DBSCAN, and TCRdist sequence similarity was added when clustering was performed within HLA-allele-positive subsets. Co-occurrence clustering excluded repertoires with fewer than 30,000 or more than 120,000 public chains, plus five with anomalous nucleotide sharing. TCRdb took over this immuneACCESS table, retaining in-frame rearrangements with V and J assigned. Such tables are incomplete; in checked studies, under half of the missing clones stem from an unresolved V gene, and the remainder is unexplained. That table gives V, J and clone size, and the DNA gave D and trimming. For this sample there are under 200,000 clones; 60% to 80% appear just once. The ten largest clones capture over 13% of the sample.

Overall study outcomes, separate from this receptor: According to the authors, the approach could potentially be generalized to other disease states and immunological phenotypes. A group of highly shared sequence variants was considered likely to be a technical artifact of the sequencing pipeline. Most TCR sequences were seen in very few donors, while some public TCRs were found in many individuals. An earlier analysis of approximately 540 of the donors showed that most TCR beta V segments appeared in productive rearrangements either about 87% or about 30% of the time, which broadly matched IMGT annotations. In a later analysis, the rate of TCR association differed among HLA loci, with DRB1 alleles having the most associated TCRs and HLA-C alleles having the fewest. In vitro tests confirmed that a few of the cytomegalovirus-associated TCR beta chains recognize cytomegalovirus antigens. Assigning TCR associations to individual alleles was difficult when HLA alleles, especially DR and DQ, strongly co-occurred. According to a later analysis, parvovirus B19, influenza, CMV and Epstein-Barr virus appeared linked to several top co-occurrence clusters. The 87-base-pair reads could not distinguish some IMGT-functional V segments, including TRBV6-2 and TRBV6-3, so those segments were excluded. Immune exposure information for the cohort was limited to CMV serostatus. Because HLA typing was missing for some donors at each locus, association tests included only the typed subset. According to a later genetic analysis, donors in an Asian-associated ancestry cluster had fewer N-insertions in productive TCRs than the approximately 670-donor mean. At a false discovery rate of 0.05, a later analysis linked some 18,000 TCR beta sequences to specific HLA alleles. A further reported finding was that TCR beta sequences accurately predicted the HLA-A and HLA-B alleles for most subjects in the first cohort. In a later genetic analysis, a missense DCLRE1C variant was associated with V-gene and J-gene trimming of TCR beta chains, and the association was replicated in an independent cohort. In a later analysis, most CMV-associated TCR beta chains were found to appear HLA-restricted, with HLA associations seemingly driven largely by CMV exposure. Only TCR beta chains were sequenced in this cohort, and the absence of alpha or paired-chain data limited detectable features. In a later analysis, HLA-associated TCR beta chains were found to be more clonally expanded and to have lower generation probabilities than equally common non-associated chains. Because counts were too low, roughly 17 rarely observed V segments, including chromosome 9 orphons, were left out of the earlier analysis of some 640 of the donors. Linkage disequilibrium might explain the correlated functional status among segregating V segments, but an unknown experimental factor could not be excluded. In both the original and validation cohorts, the classifier was reported to diagnose cytomegalovirus status with high specificity and sensitivity. Roughly uniform sequencing depth across donors was assumed in presence/absence analyses, although this assumption may not hold. The study listed 150 to 200 TCR beta chains as associated with cytomegalovirus.

CDR1 and CDR2, per the germline V gene, are SGHRS and YFSETQ. The CDR3 runs 15 amino acids, cysteine and phenylalanine included. Only CDR3 DNA is held: 45 bases, read in frame from base 1. Trimming leaves V shorter by 3 bases and J shorter by 8 bases, with the junction holding 8 bases beyond the gene matches. The cohort was made up of about 610 healthy bone marrow donors. All cohort members were sampled while nominally healthy, although unrecorded immune exposures were likely present. The donor tested CMV seropositive and was one of the 289 seropositive cohort members. A peripheral blood sample was collected from each donor, and TCR beta sequencing was performed on peripheral blood mononuclear cells. Genomic DNA was extracted from the blood cell samples with the Qiagen DNeasy Blood Extraction Kit.

The chain is made from TRBV5-1 and TRBJ2-1; TRBD1 matches 10 bases in the middle. The specimen was PBMCs. This TCR derives from a man aged 50 or older in good health and CMV-seropositive. The CDR3 amino acid sequence is: CASSSGQGYIDEQFF. DNA sequence: TGCGCCAGCAGCTCGGGACAGGGGTACATCGATGAGCAGTTCTTC.